This is a list of T cell receptor beta chains from one sample in a study of identical twins. One entry per CDR3 protein results from TCRdb running MiXCR on the 5' RACE reads. The sample lists roughly 700,000 distinct CDR3 sequences, 8.5% to 9.5% occurring once. These same data were also listed under a study on yellow fever vaccine responses in identical twins.

Sequenced: PBMCs. The receptors shown here come from a woman aged 18 to 35 in good health. Both conserved end residues are part of each CDR3. The D gene is left open where the match is weak. For some rows the clone size is stated as once, few or many, or as a class when expanded; others skip it.

J: TRBJ2-5; D: TRBD1; V: TRBV6-2/TRBV6-3; size: -; length: 15; CDR3: CASSYRGQGNETQYF; DNA: TGTGCCAGCAGTTATCGGGGACAGGGTAATGAGACCCAGTACTTC
J: TRBJ1-1; D: -; V: TRBV2; size: -; length: 12; CDR3: CASRGSSTEAFF; DNA: TGTGCCAGCAGAGGCAGCAGCACTGAAGCTTTCTTT
J: TRBJ1-1; D: -; V: TRBV5-1; size: few; length: 16; CDR3: CASSLAGGQTNTEAFF; DNA: TGCGCCAGCAGCTTGGCCGGCGGACAGACGAACACTGAAGCTTTCTTT
J: TRBJ2-1; D: -; V: TRBV7-2; size: many; length: 13; CDR3: CASSLWANNEQFF; DNA: TGTGCCAGCAGCTTATGGGCGAACAATGAGCAGTTCTTC
J: TRBJ2-1; D: TRBD2; V: TRBV7-6; size: -; length: 12; CDR3: CASSSGGAEQFF; DNA: TGTGCCAGCAGCAGCGGGGGGGCCGAGCAGTTCTTC
J: TRBJ2-7; D: -; V: TRBV15; size: few; length: 15; CDR3: CATSRSGPGPYEQYF; DNA: TGTGCCACCAGCCGTTCGGGGCCGGGACCCTACGAGCAGTACTTC
J: TRBJ1-5; D: TRBD1; V: TRBV29-1; size: many; length: 13; CDR3: CSVAGQGEQPQHF; DNA: TGCAGCGTGGCGGGACAGGGGGAACAGCCCCAGCATTTT
J: TRBJ2-1; D: -; V: TRBV20-1; size: few; length: 12; CDR3: CSARSQGNEQFF; DNA: TGCAGTGCTAGATCCCAGGGAAATGAGCAGTTCTTC
J: TRBJ1-5; D: -; V: TRBV20-1; size: few; length: 12; CDR3: CSARGGEMTQHF; DNA: TGCAGTGCTAGAGGCGGGGAGATGACCCAGCATTTT
J: TRBJ2-7; D: -; V: TRBV29-1; size: -; length: 12; CDR3: CSVGSGINEQYF; DNA: TGCAGCGTTGGCTCAGGGATTAACGAGCAGTACTTC
J: TRBJ2-7; D: -; V: TRBV20-1; size: few; length: 14; CDR3: CSARKQGTPYEQYF; DNA: TGCAGTGCTAGAAAGCAGGGGACCCCCTACGAGCAGTACTTC
J: TRBJ2-7; D: TRBD2; V: TRBV27; size: -; length: 17; CDR3: CASSPGLAGVTSYEQYF; DNA: TGTGCCAGCAGTCCGGGACTAGCGGGAGTCACCTCCTACGAGCAGTACTTC
J: TRBJ2-2; D: -; V: TRBV30; size: few; length: 16; CDR3: CAWSDQGLVNTGELFF; DNA: TGTGCCTGGAGTGATCAAGGTTTGGTGAACACCGGGGAGCTGTTTTTT
J: TRBJ2-3; D: -; V: TRBV3-1; size: -; length: 16; CDR3: CASSPQPRGSTDTQYF; DNA: TGTGCCAGCAGCCCCCAACCAAGGGGAAGCACAGATACGCAGTATTTT
J: TRBJ2-7; D: -; V: TRBV20-1; size: few; length: 15; CDR3: CSARVGQIMAYEQYF; DNA: TGCAGTGCTAGAGTGGGTCAGATTATGGCCTACGAGCAGTACTTC
J: TRBJ2-7; D: -; V: TRBV6-5; size: few; length: 12; CDR3: CASRDGATKQYF; DNA: TGTGCCAGCCGGGACGGGGCTACGAAGCAGTACTTC
J: TRBJ2-2; D: -; V: TRBV7-3; size: few; length: 15; CDR3: CASSTRGAPTGELFF; DNA: TGTGCCAGCAGCACCCGCGGGGCCCCCACCGGGGAGCTGTTTTTT
J: TRBJ1-1; D: -; V: TRBV6-2/TRBV6-3; size: -; length: 18; CDR3: CASSDPRGRLGVNTEAFF; DNA: TGTGCCAGCAGTGACCCGCGCGGGCGATTGGGCGTGAACACTGAAGCTTTCTTT
J: TRBJ2-7; D: -; V: TRBV10-3; size: few; length: 13; CDR3: CAISSAGDYEQYF; DNA: TGTGCCATCAGCTCAGCCGGAGACTACGAGCAGTACTTC
J: TRBJ2-7; D: TRBD1; V: TRBV7-2; size: few; length: 16; CDR3: CASSAMTGERSYEQYF; DNA: TGTGCCAGCAGCGCCATGACAGGGGAGAGGTCCTACGAGCAGTACTTC
J: TRBJ2-7; D: -; V: TRBV29-1; size: few; length: 12; CDR3: CSAGPGAYEQYF; DNA: TGCAGCGCTGGTCCAGGGGCTTACGAGCAGTACTTC
J: TRBJ2-1; D: -; V: TRBV2; size: few; length: 10; CDR3: CAVKVNEQFF; DNA: TGTGCCGTAAAGGTAAATGAGCAGTTCTTC
J: TRBJ2-1; D: TRBD2; V: TRBV9; size: few; length: 15; CDR3: CASSVSSGGYNEQFF; DNA: TGTGCCAGCAGCGTGTCGAGCGGGGGGTACAATGAGCAGTTCTTC
J: TRBJ2-7; D: TRBD1; V: TRBV12-3/TRBV12-4; size: -; length: 16; CDR3: CASSPGTGSTPYEQYF; DNA: TGTGCCAGCAGTCCCGGGACAGGGAGCACCCCCTACGAGCAGTACTTC
J: TRBJ2-7; D: TRBD2; V: TRBV7-2; size: many; length: 15; CDR3: CASSSRREASYEQYF; DNA: TGTGCCAGCAGCTCCCGTCGGGAGGCCTCCTACGAGCAGTACTTC
J: TRBJ2-1; D: -; V: TRBV20-1; size: -; length: 10; CDR3: CSALKNEQFF; DNA: TGCAGTGCCTTGAAGAATGAGCAGTTCTTC
J: TRBJ2-2; D: -; V: TRBV15; size: -; length: 16; CDR3: CATSRFRAPATGELFF; DNA: TGTGCCACCAGCAGATTCCGGGCCCCGGCCACCGGGGAGCTGTTTTTT
J: TRBJ2-5; D: -; V: TRBV20-1; size: -; length: 14; CDR3: CSAQKMLDGETQYF; DNA: TGCAGTGCCCAGAAGATGTTGGACGGCGAGACCCAGTACTTC
J: TRBJ2-5; D: -; V: TRBV6-1; size: many; length: 15; CDR3: CASRFQVPYQETQYF; DNA: TGTGCCAGCAGGTTCCAGGTCCCGTACCAAGAGACCCAGTACTTC
J: TRBJ2-7; D: -; V: TRBV29-1; size: many; length: 12; CDR3: CSVVNDRYEQYF; DNA: TGCAGCGTTGTAAACGATCGCTACGAGCAGTACTTC
J: TRBJ2-3; D: TRBD1; V: TRBV10-3; size: -; length: 15; CDR3: CAISAGQGATDTQYF; DNA: TGTGCCATCAGTGCCGGACAGGGGGCCACAGATACGCAGTATTTT
J: TRBJ2-5; D: TRBD1; V: TRBV7-9; size: many; length: 13; CDR3: CASSFDREETQYF; DNA: TGTGCCAGCAGCTTCGACAGGGAAGAGACCCAGTACTTC
J: TRBJ2-3; D: TRBD1; V: TRBV25-1; size: few; length: 14; CDR3: CASSEGQVADTQYF; DNA: TGTGCCAGCAGTGAGGGACAGGTGGCAGATACGCAGTATTTT
J: TRBJ1-1; D: -; V: TRBV28; size: few; length: 13; CDR3: CASSLALTTEAFF; DNA: TGTGCCAGCAGTCTAGCTTTAACCACTGAAGCTTTCTTT
J: TRBJ2-5; D: TRBD2; V: TRBV5-1; size: -; length: 17; CDR3: CASSPLTSGSLPGSQYF; DNA: TGCGCCAGCAGCCCCCTCACTAGCGGGAGCCTACCAGGGAGCCAGTACTTC
J: TRBJ2-2; D: -; V: TRBV6-4; size: -; length: 14; CDR3: CASSGSASTGELFF; DNA: TGTGCCAGCAGTGGGTCCGCCAGCACCGGGGAGCTGTTTTTT
J: TRBJ2-7; D: TRBD1; V: TRBV6-2/TRBV6-3; size: few; length: 14; CDR3: CATMGATGEYEQYF; DNA: TGTGCCACCATGGGGGCGACAGGGGAATACGAGCAGTACTTC
J: TRBJ1-2; D: -; V: TRBV6-5; size: few; length: 14; CDR3: CASSYIGQNYGYTF; DNA: TGTGCCAGCAGTTACATCGGACAGAACTATGGCTACACCTTC